Here is one T cell receptor beta chain with its context. Its antigen remains unknown. The CDR3 runs 16 residues. CDR1 and CDR2 (germline): LGHNA, YNFKEQ. After removal of 0 bases from V and 2 bases from J, the junction contained 1 base not matched to a gene. The record originates from a study of graft-versus-host responses after intestinal transplantation. Here immunoSEQ multiplex PCR was the method, and the copy in TCRdb shows in-frame clones only, minus some. The data contain about 26,000 clones, around 80% of them seen just once; the ten biggest clones take up about 0.74%. Whole-study findings and limits: GvH clones occurred in recipient marrow; some first appeared in ileum or blood.

The V gene is TRBV4-2, the J gene TRBJ2-1; 10 bases agree with TRBD2. This sequence originates from a human donor who received an intestinal transplant. The sequencing here drew on unstimulated CD4+ T cells sorted from spleen or lymph node cells, taken before intestinal transplant. In nucleotides, the CDR3 is TGTGCCAGCAGCCAAGATACTAGCGGGACCTACAATGAGCAGTTCTTC. Amino acids: CASSQDTSGTYNEQFF.